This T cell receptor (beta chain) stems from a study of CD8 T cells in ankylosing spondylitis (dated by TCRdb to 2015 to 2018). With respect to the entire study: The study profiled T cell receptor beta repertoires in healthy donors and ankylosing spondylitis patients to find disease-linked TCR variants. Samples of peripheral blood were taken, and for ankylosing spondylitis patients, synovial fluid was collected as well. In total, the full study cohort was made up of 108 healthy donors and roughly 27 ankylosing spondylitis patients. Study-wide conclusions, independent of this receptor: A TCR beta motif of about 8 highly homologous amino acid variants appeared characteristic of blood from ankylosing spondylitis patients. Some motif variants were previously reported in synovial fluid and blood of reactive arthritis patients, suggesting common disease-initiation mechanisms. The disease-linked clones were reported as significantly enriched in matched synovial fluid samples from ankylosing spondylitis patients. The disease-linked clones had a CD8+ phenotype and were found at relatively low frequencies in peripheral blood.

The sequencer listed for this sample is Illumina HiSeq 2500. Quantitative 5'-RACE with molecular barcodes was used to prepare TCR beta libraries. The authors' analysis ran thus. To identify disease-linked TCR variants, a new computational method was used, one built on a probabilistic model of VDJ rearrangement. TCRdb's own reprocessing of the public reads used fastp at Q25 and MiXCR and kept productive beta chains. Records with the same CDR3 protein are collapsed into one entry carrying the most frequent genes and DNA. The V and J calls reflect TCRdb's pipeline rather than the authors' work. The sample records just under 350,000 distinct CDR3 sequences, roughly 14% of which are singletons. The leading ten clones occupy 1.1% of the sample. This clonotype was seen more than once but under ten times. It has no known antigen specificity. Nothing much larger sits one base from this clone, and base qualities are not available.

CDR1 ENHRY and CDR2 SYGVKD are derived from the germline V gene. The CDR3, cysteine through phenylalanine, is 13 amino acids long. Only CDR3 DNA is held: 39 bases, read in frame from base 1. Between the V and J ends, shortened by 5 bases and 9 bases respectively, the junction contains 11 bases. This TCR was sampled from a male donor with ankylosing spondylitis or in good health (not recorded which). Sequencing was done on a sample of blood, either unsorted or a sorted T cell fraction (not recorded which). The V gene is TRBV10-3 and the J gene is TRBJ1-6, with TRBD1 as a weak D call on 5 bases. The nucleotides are TGTGCCATCAGTAAAGAGGGGTTTTCACCCCTCCACTTT. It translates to CAISKEGFSPLHF.